Below are 22 T cell receptor beta chains sequenced from a single sample in a study of T-cell reconstitution after alpha-beta-depleted transplantation in children. The library targeted TCRbeta and was prepared with unique molecular identifiers. TCRdb passed the PCR reads through MiXCR, listing each CDR3 protein once. The sample comprises roughly 670,000 distinct CDR3 sequences, about an eighth of which are singletons, and 0.79% rests with the top ten. Specimen: PBMCs, collected before TCRalphabeta/CD19-depleted stem cell transplant. These receptors all stem from a girl aged 2-10 years with congenital amegakaryocytic thrombocytopenia, due to receive a stem cell transplant.

The rearrangement links TRBV7-2 to TRBJ2-3; possibly TRBD2 for D (5 bases). Trimming took 5 bases from V and 0 from J, leaving 12 bases between them. The CDR3 consists of 15 residues. CDR1 is SGHTA and CDR2 is FQGNSA in the germline V gene. CDR3 sequence: CASSRPQRSTDTQYF. The CDR3 DNA is TGTGCCAGCAGCCGTCCGCAGCGGAGCACAGATACGCAGTATTTT.

V gene TRBV5-4 combines with J gene TRBJ2-1; TRBD2 aligns across 14 bases. Looked up from germline, CDR1 is SGHNT and CDR2 is YYREEE (reference sequence). V lost 5 bases and J lost 9; bases outside the gene matches: 13. CDR3 length: 17 amino acids. The chain's CDR3 is CASRKTSGRAFFAEQFF. The DNA of the CDR3 is TGTGCCAGCAGGAAGACTAGCGGGAGGGCCTTCTTCGCTGAGCAGTTCTTC. The variable domain in full, with the rest retrieved from reference TRBV5-4 and TRBJ2-1, is ETGVTQSPTHLIKTRGQQVTLRCSSQSGHNTVSWYQQALGQGPQFIFQYYREEENGRGNFPPRFSGLQFPNYSSELNVNALELDDSALYLCASRKTSGRAFFAEQFFGPGTRLTVL.

The V call is TRBV12-3 or TRBV12-4, the J call TRBJ1-5, with D perhaps TRBD1 (6 bases). Deletions cut 6 bases from V and 5 bases from J, with 17 bases between. The CDR3 totals 15 residues. The CDR3 region is CASSPLGGADQPQHF. The CDR3 DNA sequence: TGTGCCAGCAGCCCCCTGGGGGGGGCCGATCAGCCCCAGCATTTT.

At least ten counts were recorded for this clonotype. This rearrangement joins TRBV29-1 to TRBJ2-2; D is tentatively TRBD1 or TRBD2 (5 bases each). V was shortened by 4 bases and J by 0 bases, with 9 bases between the two germline ends. The CDR3 totals 14 residues. Germline V gene lookup returns CDR1 SQVTM and CDR2 ANQGSEA. CDR3 in amino acids: CSVAGQSNTGELFF. The CDR3, as DNA: TGCAGCGTTGCGGGGCAGTCGAACACCGGGGAGCTGTTTTTT.

This clonotype has ten or more counts. This rearrangement joins TRBV5-1 to TRBJ1-2; D is unclear. V lost 0 bases and J lost 4, with 13 bases in between. This CDR3 is 15 amino acids long. Looked up from germline, CDR1 is SGHRS and CDR2 is YFSETQ. The CDR3 nucleotides are TGCGCCAGCAGCTTGGGTAGGGATCGAAGCTATGGCTACACCTTC. This codes for CASSLGRDRSYGYTF.

The rearrangement joins TRBV5-1 to TRBJ2-7; TRBD2 aligns across 11 bases. Germline loops: CDR1 SGHRS, CDR2 YFSETQ. V trimming: 7 bases; J trimming: 5 bases; junction bases outside the gene matches: 11. CDR3 length equals 15 residues. CDR3 amino acids: CASSVRLAGFDEQYF. In nucleotides, the CDR3 is TGCGCCAGCTCTGTTAGACTAGCGGGATTCGACGAGCAGTACTTC.

The chain recombines TRBV5-1 with TRBJ2-1, with D possibly being TRBD1 (6 bases). CDR3 length equals 14 residues. Trimming left V 4 bases short and J 5 bases short, with 13 bases between. Germline V lookup: CDR1 SGHRS, CDR2 YFSETQ. The CDR3: CASSPGQNHNEQFF. In DNA, the CDR3 is TGCGCCAGCAGCCCCGGACAGAACCACAATGAGCAGTTCTTC.

This clonotype has a count of ten or more. The chain links TRBV29-1 to TRBJ2-3; D is uncertain. Germline CDR1 and CDR2: SQVTM and ANQGSEA. The length of the CDR3 is 12 residues. V was clipped by 7 bases and J by 6 bases, with 14 bases between them. The CDR3 spells CSGAARYDTQYF. As DNA, the CDR3 is TGCAGCGGGGCCGCTCGATACGATACGCAGTATTTT.

This clonotype was seen many times. This rearrangement joins TRBV20-1 to TRBJ1-1; D ambiguous. This CDR3 region has 14 residues. Germline CDR1 reads DFQATT; CDR2 reads SNEGSKA (reference sequence). The V end was cut by 7 bases, the J end by 2 bases, with 17 bases between. This chain's CDR3 is CSVNNGRSNTEAFF. The CDR3 nucleotides are TGCAGTGTAAATAACGGACGATCCAACACTGAAGCTTTCTTT.

This clonotype was picked up many times. V is TRBV5-1 and J is TRBJ2-7; 10 bases are shared with TRBD2. The CDR3 consists of 15 residues. V lost 3 bases to trimming and J lost 3 bases; unmatched junction nucleotides: 6. The germline V gene encodes CDR1 SGHRS and CDR2 YFSETQ. The CDR3 here is CASSSGTSAFYEQYF. The CDR3 DNA is TGCGCCAGCAGCTCCGGGACTAGCGCGTTCTACGAGCAGTACTTC. Full variable domain (rest looked up from reference TRBV5-1 and TRBJ2-7): KAGVTQTPRYLIKTRGQQVTLSCSPISGHRSVSWYQQTPGQGLQFLFEYFSETQRNKGNFPGRFSGRQFSNSRSEMNVSTLELGDSALYLCASSSGTSAFYEQYFGPGTRLTVT.

Only a few counts were recorded for this clonotype. V is TRBV7-9 and J is TRBJ2-6; D unclear. Germline lookup yields CDR1 SEHNR and CDR2 FQNEAQ (reference sequence). Trimming left V 5 bases short and J 0 bases short, with 8 bases between. CDR3 length equals 15 residues. The CDR3 nucleotides are TGTGCCAGCAGCCTTTACAACTCTGGGGCCAACGTCCTGACTTTC. Translated: CASSLYNSGANVLTF.

This chain uses TRBV27 with TRBJ2-3; D unclear. CDR3 length: 12 residues. CDR1 is MNHEY, CDR2 SMNVEV, per germline (reference sequence). V lost 8 bases and J lost 4, with 10 bases in between. The CDR3 bases are TGTGCCAGCCCGCAGCTTGCAGATACGCAGTATTTT. Protein product: CASPQLADTQYF.

This clonotype showed up just a few times. The rearrangement joins TRBV29-1 to TRBJ2-5, with 10 bases that match TRBD2. The V and J ends lost 4 bases and 5 bases, in that order; junction bases with no gene match: 7. The CDR3 is 14 amino acids. CDR1 and CDR2 (germline): SQVTM, ANQGSEA. CDR3 DNA: TGCAGCGTTGGGTCTAGCGGGAGCGAGGAGACCCAGTACTTC. Translated: CSVGSSGSEETQYF.

This clonotype was picked up a small number of times. V usage is TRBV5-1 and J usage is TRBJ2-5; weak D call: TRBD1 (6 bases). This CDR3 is built from 16 residues. Looked up from germline, CDR1 is SGHRS and CDR2 is YFSETQ. V dropped 4 bases and J dropped 2 bases, with 18 bases sitting between them. This CDR3 reads CASSTPDRTSQETQYF. As DNA, the CDR3 is TGCGCCAGCAGCACCCCGGACAGAACAAGTCAAGAGACCCAGTACTTC.

The chain has TRBV29-1 and TRBJ1-5; D gene ambiguous. The CDR3 has 14 residues. Trimming shortened V by 6 bases and J by 4 bases, and 16 bases separated the two germline ends. Germline V gene data show CDR1 as SQVTM and CDR2 as ANQGSEA. The CDR3 DNA reads TGCAGCGTCGGTGGATCGGGAAGAAATCAGCCCCAGCATTTT. It translates to CSVGGSGRNQPQHF.

This clonotype was counted only a few times. The rearrangement uses TRBV20-1 and TRBJ2-1, with 8 bases that match TRBD2. This CDR3 is built from 18 residues. Germline V lookup: CDR1 DFQATT, CDR2 SNEGSKA (reference sequence). With V trimmed by 6 bases and J by 9 bases, 25 bases remained unmatched. The CDR3 nucleotides read TGCAGTGCCCCTAGTGGGTTTGGTCTAGCGGGCCGCTGGGGTGAGCAGTTCTTC. As protein: CSAPSGFGLAGRWGEQFF.

The chain is built from TRBV6-5 and TRBJ1-5; the D is unclear. The CDR3 has 15 amino acids. Trimming took 0 bases from V and 4 from J, leaving 10 bases between them. Per germline, CDR1 MNHEY and CDR2 SVGAGI. CDR3 DNA sequence: TGTGCCAGCAGTTACTCGAGCAGCCTTAATCAGCCCCAGCATTTT. The encoded protein is CASSYSSSLNQPQHF.

This clonotype was found a few times. The chain links TRBV5-6 to TRBJ1-1; 11 nucleotides agree with TRBD1. Germline assignment: CDR1 SGHDT and CDR2 YYEEEE. Trimming removed 3 bases from V and 5 bases from J; junction bases left unmatched: 3. The CDR3 consists of 14 residues. CDR3 protein: CASSYGQGATEAFF. The CDR3 bases are TGTGCCAGCAGCTACGGACAGGGGGCTACTGAAGCTTTCTTT.

This clonotype was observed a handful of times. This chain links TRBV28 with TRBJ1-1, with unresolved D. The CDR3 spans 15 residues. V shed 3 bases and J shed 1 base, with 12 bases lying between them. CDR1 MDHEN and CDR2 SYDVKM come from the germline V gene. The chain's CDR3 is CASSFWDLGNTEAFF. The CDR3 DNA sequence: TGTGCCAGCAGTTTTTGGGATCTAGGGAACACTGAAGCTTTCTTT.

This clonotype was seen at least ten times. The chain couples TRBV29-1 to TRBJ1-2; D gene uncertain. The V gene lost 5 bases and the J gene lost 1 base, with 8 bases spanning the gap. CDR1 and CDR2 from the germline V gene are SQVTM and ANQGSEA. This CDR3 spans 12 amino acids. The CDR3 DNA follows: TGCAGCGTTAGCGGGTTTAACTATGGCTACACCTTC. This sequence encodes CSVSGFNYGYTF.

This clonotype was observed a few times. The V and J genes are TRBV5-1 and TRBJ2-3, with 9 bases lining up with TRBD2. With 1 base clipped from V and 6 bases from J, the junction kept 9 bases outside the gene matches. The CDR3 covers 16 residues. CDR1 SGHRS and CDR2 YFSETQ come from the germline V gene. CDR3 protein: CASSLRGAGGEDTQYF. CDR3 nucleotide sequence: TGCGCCAGCAGCTTGAGAGGTGCGGGAGGGGAGGATACGCAGTATTTT.

This clonotype was counted a few times. The V gene is TRBV7-8, the J gene TRBJ2-3; D might be TRBD2 (5 bases). V was clipped by 2 bases and J by 5 bases, with 11 bases between them. The CDR3 sequence is 14 residues long. Germline loops: CDR1 SGHVS, CDR2 FQNEAQ. The CDR3 coding sequence is TGTGCCAGCAGCTTACCCCCAGAGGGAGATACGCAGTATTTT. Protein sequence: CASSLPPEGDTQYF. The entire variable domain, with the rest obtained from reference TRBV7-8 and TRBJ2-3, is as follows: GAGVSQSPRYKVAKRGQDVALRCDPISGHVSLFWYQQALGQGPEFLTYFQNEAQLDKSGLPSDRFFAERPEGSVSTLKIQRTQQEDSAVYLCASSLPPEGDTQYFGPGTRLTVL.